This T cell receptor beta chain came from a study of CD8 T cells in Susac syndrome. Study-wide results and caveats: TCR sequencing and HLA analysis covered a relatively small number of individuals.

Random hexamers were used to reverse transcribe roughly 0.5 to 1 ug of RNA. Coverage of TCR beta CDR3 amplification by immunoSEQ multiplex PCR extended to 54 Vbeta and 13 Jbeta. TCRdb itself ran the immunoSEQ multiplex PCR reads through MiXCR, one entry per CDR3 protein. The repertoire consists of 150,000 to 200,000 distinct CDR3 sequences, with around 93% occurring once and the leading ten covering under 0.095%. The V gene lost 5 bases and the J gene lost 4 bases, with 14 bases spanning the gap. There are 14 residues in the CDR3. Per germline, CDR1 SGHDN and CDR2 FVKESK. High-throughput TCR beta sequencing covered peripheral CD8+ and CD4+ T cells. The multiple sclerosis controls were treatment-naive patients, and their relapsing-remitting disease was stable or active. This clonotype turned up a few times. Its antigen is unknown.

Input material: CD4+ T cells from PBMCs. The chain uses TRBV14 and TRBJ1-2; the D is unclear. The TCR sequence derives from a human donor with multiple sclerosis. CDR3 nucleotide sequence: TGTGCCAGCAGCTACAGCGGTCTTACCTATGGCTACACCTTC. It specifies CASSYSGLTYGYTF.